The next 19 T cell receptor beta chains were all read from a single sample in a study of blood T cell repertoires in COVID-19. Profiled with immunoSEQ multiplex PCR; TCRdb holds only in-frame clones, not every one. The table has about 50,000 clones, approximately 91% seen once. Sequencing was performed on peripheral blood. The receptors come from a human donor in a cohort sampled during active COVID-19.

This chain uses TRBV30 with TRBJ2-7; 9 bases are a match to TRBD1. With 3 bases clipped from V and 11 bases from J, the junction kept 8 bases outside the gene matches. This CDR3 is built from 12 residues. CDR1 and CDR2 (germline): GTSNPN, SVGIG (reference sequence). CDR3 in DNA: TGTGCCTGGAGGCCCCTGACAGGGGGAAAGTACTTC. Translated: CAWRPLTGGKYF.

This chain connects TRBV15 to TRBJ2-7, with 8 bases aligning to TRBD1. Germline loops: CDR1 LNHNV, CDR2 YYDKDF (reference sequence). The V gene end was trimmed by 4 bases and the J gene end by 1 base; junction bases not matched to a gene: 9. This CDR3 spans 16 amino acids. CDR3 sequence reads: CATSTRDRGGSYEQYF. Here the CDR3 DNA reads TGTGCCACCAGCACCCGAGACAGGGGAGGTTCCTACGAGCAGTACTTC.

The CDR3 nucleotides read TGTGCCATCAGTGCGACTAGCGAACGCAATGAGCAGTTCTTC. This codes for CAISATSERNEQFF. The genes are TRBV10-3 and TRBJ2-1, with TRBD2 matching 8 bases. The junction had 5 bases not matched to a gene; V was cut back by 4 bases and J by 6 bases. The CDR3 runs to 14 residues. Germline V lookup: CDR1 ENHRY, CDR2 SYGVKD.

V usage is TRBV10-3 and J usage is TRBJ2-1; 12 bases are a match to TRBD1. The CDR3 consists of 18 residues. Germline loops: CDR1 ENHRY, CDR2 SYGVKD. Trimming took 2 bases from V and 1 from J; bases not matched to a gene: 6. CDR3 DNA sequence: TGTGCCATCAGTGAGAAGGGACAGGGGGCGTATTCCTACAATGAGCAGTTCTTC. Encoded protein: CAISEKGQGAYSYNEQFF.

V and J are TRBV24-1 and TRBJ2-1, with D perhaps TRBD2 (6 bases). Trimming removed 2 bases from V and 0 bases from J, with 10 bases in between. CDR1 KGHDR and CDR2 SFDVKD come from the germline V gene. The CDR3 consists of 16 residues. Here the CDR3 DNA reads TGTGCCACCAGTGATTGGAGTAGCGGCTCCTACAATGAGCAGTTCTTC. Translating gives CATSDWSSGSYNEQFF.

The J gene is TRBJ2-7, the V gene TRBV12-2; the table assigns TRBD1, which was not confirmed against the DNA. TRBV12-2 is an annotated pseudogene. CDR3 length: 21 amino acids. The CDR3 loop is CASRDGQGLIIRRVRRYEQYV. Here the CDR3 DNA reads TGTGCAAGTCGAGACGGACAGGGTCTAATCATTAGGCGGGTGCGGCGGTACGAGCAGTACGTC.

The chain couples TRBV27 to TRBJ1-2; D may be TRBD1 (6 bases). Germline CDR1 reads MNHEY; CDR2 reads SMNVEV (reference sequence). The CDR3 is made up of 15 amino acids. Trimming stripped 8 bases from V and 2 bases from J, with 18 bases between. CDR3 protein: CASGGAGASNYGYTF. The CDR3 DNA is TGTGCCAGCGGGGGGGCGGGGGCGTCGAACTATGGCTACACCTTC.

Note on this clone: Other DNA sequences in this sample translate to the same CDR3. The genes are TRBV7-2 and TRBJ1-1, with TRBD1 identical over 8 bases. The CDR3 has 14 amino acids. The V gene's germline CDR1 is SGHTA and CDR2 FQGNSA. The V segment lost 4 bases and the J segment 1 base; nucleotides outside the gene matches: 2. The CDR3 bases are TGTGCCAGCAGCTCGGACAGGGCGAACACTGAAGCTTTCTTT. The encoded protein is CASSSDRANTEAFF.

The V and J genes are TRBV2 and TRBJ1-6; D gene uncertain. In germline, CDR1 is SNHLY, CDR2 FYNNEI. The V end lost 0 bases, the J end lost 9 bases, and 6 bases lay between the germline ends. The CDR3 spans 13 residues. Written as DNA, the CDR3 is TGTGCCAGCAGTGAAGCGCGAAGTTCACCCCTCCACTTT. It specifies CASSEARSSPLHF.

This sequence joins TRBV30 and TRBJ1-1, with 8 bases aligning to TRBD1. After removal of 6 bases from V and 4 bases from J, the junction contained 7 bases not matched to a gene. In germline, CDR1 is GTSNPN, CDR2 SVGIG (reference sequence). CDR3 size: 13 residues. Written as DNA, the CDR3 is TGTGCCTGCTCCTTAGACAGGGGCACTGAAGCTTTCTTT. Amino acid sequence: CACSLDRGTEAFF.

This chain connects TRBV6-6 to TRBJ2-1; D unresolved. This CDR3 comprises 12 residues. The ends were cut back, 8 bases at V and 3 bases at J, with 8 bases in the middle. Germline CDR1 reads MNHNY; CDR2 reads SVGAGI (reference sequence). CDR3 sequence reads: CASWADYNEQFF. The CDR3 DNA is TGTGCCAGCTGGGCAGACTACAATGAGCAGTTCTTC.

J is TRBJ1-2 and V is TRBV24-1; a possible D gene is TRBD1 (6 bases). Trimming stripped 5 bases from V and 4 bases from J, with 10 bases between. The CDR3 is 13 residues long. Germline CDR1 is KGHDR and CDR2 is SFDVKD. CDR3 in amino acids: CATSALDSYGYTF. As DNA, the CDR3 is TGTGCCACCAGTGCCCTGGACAGCTATGGCTACACCTTC.

V gene TRBV28 combines with J gene TRBJ2-3, with D maybe TRBD2 (7 bases). V dropped 5 bases and J dropped 2 bases, with 14 bases sitting between them. Germline V CDR1 and CDR2: MDHEN, SYDVKM. This CDR3 spans 15 amino acids. This chain's CDR3 is CASSAFGGPTDTQYF. In DNA, the CDR3 is TGTGCCAGCAGTGCATTCGGGGGGCCCACAGATACGCAGTATTTT.

The chain links TRBV5-4 to TRBJ2-1; 9 bases line up with TRBD2. V trimming: 0 bases; J trimming: 7 bases; junction bases outside the gene matches: 5. CDR3 length: 15 residues. Per the germline V gene, CDR1 is SGHNT and CDR2 is YYREEE (reference sequence). The CDR3 reads CASSLVGSGSNEQFF. The CDR3 nucleotides read TGTGCCAGCAGCTTGGTAGGTAGCGGGAGTAATGAGCAGTTCTTC.

This clone occurred once. The genes are TRBV19 and TRBJ2-5; perhaps TRBD1 as D (6 bases). This CDR3 spans 15 amino acids. Germline assignment: CDR1 LNHDA and CDR2 SQIVND (reference sequence). Deletions cut 5 bases from V and 0 bases from J, with 13 bases between. The CDR3 nucleotides are TGTGCCAGTAGTCTGGGGCCAGGGGACCAAGAGACCCAGTACTTC. This sequence encodes CASSLGPGDQETQYF. The variable domain in full, completed from reference TRBV19 and TRBJ2-5, reads DGGITQSPKYLFRKEGQNVTLSCEQNLNHDAMYWYRQDPGQGLRLIYYSQIVNDFQKGDIAEGYSVSREKKESFPLTVTSAQKNPTAFYLCASSLGPGDQETQYFGPGTRLLVL.

The gene calls are TRBV6-1 and TRBJ1-2; D might be TRBD1 (6 bases). V was shortened by 0 bases and J by 2 bases, with 10 bases between the two germline ends. This CDR3 region has 15 residues. The germline gives CDR1 MNHNS, CDR2 SASEGT. This CDR3 is CASSEAGRGNYGYTF. For the CDR3, the DNA is TGTGCCAGCAGTGAAGCGGGCAGGGGAAACTATGGCTACACCTTC.

The chain joins TRBV11-3 to TRBJ2-7, with D perhaps matching TRBD2 (5 bases). Germline-derived CDR1 and CDR2 are SGHNT and YENEEA. Trimming removed 0 bases at V and 5 bases at J, with 8 bases between. The CDR3 is made up of 13 amino acids. DNA for the CDR3: TGTGCCAGCAGCTTAGAGGCGGAGGACGAGCAGTACGTC. This gives the protein CASSLEAEDEQYV.

The rearrangement uses TRBV7-9 and TRBJ2-1, with 10 nucleotides matching TRBD2. Trimming at V came to 8 bases and at J to 8 bases, leaving 12 bases not matched to a gene. The CDR3 spans 15 residues. Germline values: CDR1 SEHNR, CDR2 FQNEAQ (reference sequence). The CDR3 loop is CASLPSGRGAHEQFF. CDR3 coding DNA: TGTGCCAGCCTTCCGAGCGGGAGGGGTGCACATGAGCAGTTCTTC.

The chain links TRBV5-1 to TRBJ2-2; D call uncertain. V shed 4 bases and J shed 3 bases, with 13 bases lying between them. Germline V gene data show CDR1 as SGHRS and CDR2 as YFSETQ. The CDR3 has 15 amino acids. The CDR3 DNA is TGCGCCAGCAGCCTCCCCGGAGCCGACACCGGGGAGCTGTTTTTT. Translating gives CASSLPGADTGELFF.